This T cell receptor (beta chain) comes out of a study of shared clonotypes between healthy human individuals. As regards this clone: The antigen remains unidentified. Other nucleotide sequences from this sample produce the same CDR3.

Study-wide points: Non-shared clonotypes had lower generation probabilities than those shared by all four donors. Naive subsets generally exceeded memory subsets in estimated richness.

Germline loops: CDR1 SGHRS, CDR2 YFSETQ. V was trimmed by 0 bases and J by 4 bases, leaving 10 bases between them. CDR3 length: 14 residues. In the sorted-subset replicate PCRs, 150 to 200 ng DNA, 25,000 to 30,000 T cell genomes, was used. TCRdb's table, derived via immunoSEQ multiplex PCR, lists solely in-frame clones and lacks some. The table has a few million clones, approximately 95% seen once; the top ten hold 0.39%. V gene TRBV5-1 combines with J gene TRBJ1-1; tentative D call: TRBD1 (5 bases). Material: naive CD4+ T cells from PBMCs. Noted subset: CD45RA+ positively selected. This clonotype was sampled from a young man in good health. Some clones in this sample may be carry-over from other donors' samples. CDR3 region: CASSLEGVGTEAFF. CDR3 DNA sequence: TGCGCCAGCAGCTTGGAAGGGGTAGGCACTGAAGCTTTCTTT.